These T cell receptor beta chains were read from a single sample in a study of patients and donors after allogeneic stem cell transplantation. TCRdb re-called the RT-PCR reads with MiXCR, one entry per CDR3 protein. The repertoire holds around 150,000 distinct CDR3 sequences, with about a third as singletons. Input material: blood, either unsorted or a sorted T cell fraction (not recorded which). These receptors all stem from a human donor who was either an allogeneic HSCT recipient or a stem cell or donor lymphocyte infusion donor (not recorded which). It is not recorded whose cells these are; they may come from a transplant donor. CDR3s include the opening cysteine and the closing phenylalanine or tryptophan. The order of the fields is J gene, clone size, D gene, V gene, CDR3 DNA, CDR3 protein. D genes are given only for firm matches. Expanded clones are given a class, and other clones once, few, many or no size at all.

j_call: TRBJ1-5
clone_size: few
d_call: -
v_call: TRBV7-6
cdr3_nt: TGTGCCAGCAGCTTAGCGCGAGGGGAGGTCAATCAGCCCCAGCATTTT
cdr3_aa: CASSLARGEVNQPQHF

j_call: TRBJ1-4
clone_size: -
d_call: -
v_call: TRBV12-3/TRBV12-4
cdr3_nt: TGTGCCAGCACCTCCACCGAAAAACTGTTTTTT
cdr3_aa: CASTSTEKLFF

j_call: TRBJ1-1
clone_size: -
d_call: -
v_call: TRBV7-3
cdr3_nt: TGTGCCAGCAGCCCTGGACAGAGCGCGAACACTGAAGCTTTCTTT
cdr3_aa: CASSPGQSANTEAFF

j_call: TRBJ2-1
clone_size: -
d_call: -
v_call: TRBV24-1
cdr3_nt: TGTGCCACCAGTGATCCCGGATCTAGCAATGAGCAGTTCTTC
cdr3_aa: CATSDPGSSNEQFF

j_call: TRBJ1-2
clone_size: -
d_call: -
v_call: TRBV2
cdr3_nt: TGTGCCAGCAGTGAGCGGCAGCCTATTAACTATGGCTACACCTTC
cdr3_aa: CASSERQPINYGYTF

j_call: TRBJ1-1
clone_size: -
d_call: -
v_call: TRBV4-3
cdr3_nt: TGCGCCAGCAGCCAAGGCGGTTCGGGGCAATGGACTGAAGCTTTCTTT
cdr3_aa: CASSQGGSGQWTEAFF

j_call: TRBJ1-5
clone_size: -
d_call: TRBD1
v_call: TRBV7-9
cdr3_nt: TGTGCCAGCAGCCCGGGGACAGGCGTTTTTCAGCCCCAGCATTTT
cdr3_aa: CASSPGTGVFQPQHF

j_call: TRBJ1-1
clone_size: -
d_call: -
v_call: TRBV4-3
cdr3_nt: TGCGCCAGCAGCCGAACGACTAACACTGAAGCTTTCTTT
cdr3_aa: CASSRTTNTEAFF

j_call: TRBJ1-5
clone_size: few
d_call: -
v_call: TRBV12-3/TRBV12-4
cdr3_nt: TGTGCCAGCAGTTTAGCGCGCCGGGACACAGATAGCAATCAGCCCCAGCATTTT
cdr3_aa: CASSLARRDTDSNQPQHF

j_call: TRBJ1-1
clone_size: -
d_call: -
v_call: TRBV25-1
cdr3_nt: TGTGCCAGCAGTGATCCGACAGGGAACACTGAAGCTTTCTTT
cdr3_aa: CASSDPTGNTEAFF

j_call: TRBJ1-4
clone_size: -
d_call: -
v_call: TRBV12-3/TRBV12-4
cdr3_nt: TGTGCCAGCAGCAATCAGGGGTTCTATGAAAAACTGTTTTTT
cdr3_aa: CASSNQGFYEKLFF

j_call: TRBJ1-5
clone_size: many
d_call: -
v_call: TRBV24-1
cdr3_nt: TGTGCCACCAGTGGGGCCGGGGTAGACCAGCCCCAGCATTTT
cdr3_aa: CATSGAGVDQPQHF

j_call: TRBJ2-7
clone_size: few
d_call: -
v_call: TRBV4-2
cdr3_nt: TGTGCCAGCAGCCAAGGGGGTAGCGAGCAGTACTTC
cdr3_aa: CASSQGGSEQYF

j_call: TRBJ2-5
clone_size: -
d_call: -
v_call: TRBV4-3
cdr3_nt: TGCGCCAGCAGCCATCTGACATTC
cdr3_aa: CASSHLTF

j_call: TRBJ2-4
clone_size: -
d_call: TRBD2
v_call: TRBV20-1
cdr3_nt: TGCAGTGCTGGCAATAGCGGGGGGAAAAACATTCAGTACTTC
cdr3_aa: CSAGNSGGKNIQYF

j_call: TRBJ1-1
clone_size: -
d_call: -
v_call: TRBV5-6
cdr3_nt: TGTGCCAGCAGCTGGCCCAGGGGGAACACTGAAGCTTTCTTT
cdr3_aa: CASSWPRGNTEAFF

j_call: TRBJ1-5
clone_size: -
d_call: -
v_call: TRBV12-3/TRBV12-4
cdr3_nt: TGTGCCAGCAGCCCGACAGGTCGGCCCCAGCATTTT
cdr3_aa: CASSPTGRPQHF

j_call: TRBJ1-2
clone_size: few
d_call: -
v_call: TRBV28
cdr3_nt: TGTGCCAGCATCTTGCCAGGGGCGGGTGGCTACACCTTC
cdr3_aa: CASILPGAGGYTF

j_call: TRBJ1-1
clone_size: -
d_call: TRBD1
v_call: TRBV5-1
cdr3_nt: TGCGCCAGCAGCCCCGGGACAGGGGGAAACACTGAAGCTTTCTTT
cdr3_aa: CASSPGTGGNTEAFF

j_call: TRBJ2-4
clone_size: -
d_call: -
v_call: TRBV12-3/TRBV12-4
cdr3_nt: TGTGCCAGCAGTTCCCCGACAGAGGGGAGACCTATTCAGTACTTC
cdr3_aa: CASSSPTEGRPIQYF

j_call: TRBJ2-2
clone_size: -
d_call: TRBD2
v_call: TRBV7-9
cdr3_nt: TGTGCCAGCAGCAGGACTGGGAGGGGTCCGTACACCGGGGAGCTGTTTTTT
cdr3_aa: CASSRTGRGPYTGELFF

j_call: TRBJ2-1
clone_size: few
d_call: TRBD2
v_call: TRBV6-2/TRBV6-3
cdr3_nt: TGTGCCAGCAGCCTTCTAGCGGGGGGGTTCTACAATGAGCAGTTCTTC
cdr3_aa: CASSLLAGGFYNEQFF

j_call: TRBJ1-1
clone_size: -
d_call: -
v_call: TRBV5-1
cdr3_nt: TGCGCCAGCAGCTTGGGACACCTTGAGGCTGAAGCTTTCTTT
cdr3_aa: CASSLGHLEAEAFF

j_call: TRBJ2-5
clone_size: few
d_call: -
v_call: TRBV5-1
cdr3_nt: TGCGCCAGCAGCTGGGATCTTGAGGAGACCCAGTACTTC
cdr3_aa: CASSWDLEETQYF

j_call: TRBJ2-5
clone_size: -
d_call: TRBD1
v_call: TRBV28
cdr3_nt: TGTGCCAGCAGTTTATACCTCCCTTTGACAGGGCCCCAAGAGACCCAGTACTTC
cdr3_aa: CASSLYLPLTGPQETQYF

j_call: TRBJ2-5
clone_size: -
d_call: -
v_call: TRBV5-1
cdr3_nt: TGCGCCAGCAGCTTGATTAATCTCGAGGAGACCCAGTACTTC
cdr3_aa: CASSLINLEETQYF

j_call: TRBJ1-6
clone_size: few
d_call: -
v_call: TRBV6-1
cdr3_nt: TGTGCCAGCATTGGATTGCGGTCGGGGAATTCACCCCTCCACTTT
cdr3_aa: CASIGLRSGNSPLHF

j_call: TRBJ1-1
clone_size: few
d_call: -
v_call: TRBV5-1
cdr3_nt: TGCGCCAGCAGCTTGGAGCTTCGGAACACTGAAGCTTTCTTT
cdr3_aa: CASSLELRNTEAFF